One sample yielded the 5 T cell receptor beta chains listed below, sequenced in a study of T-cell memory formation after mild COVID-19. MiXCR, applied by TCRdb to the 5' RACE reads, yields one record per CDR3 protein. The table shows 100,000 to 150,000 distinct CDR3 sequences, with around 15% occurring only once. The sample consisted of PBMCs or a T cell subset sorted from them (not recorded which). These receptors were obtained from a man in his late teens or twenties who had mild COVID-19 (a few samples of this study predate the infection). Cell type and time point are not known.

In DNA form, the CDR3 reads TGTGCCAGCAGTTCCTCGTCGCGTCAAGAGACCCAGTACTTC. Protein sequence: CASSSSSRQETQYF. The chain combines TRBV9 with TRBJ2-5; unclear D gene. The CDR3 loop spans 14 amino acids. With 5 bases removed from V and 2 bases from J, the gap between germline ends came to 13 bases. Per germline, CDR1 SGDLS and CDR2 YYNGEE.

This clonotype has ten or more counts. The V call is TRBV7-3, the J call TRBJ2-1; D is perhaps TRBD1 or TRBD2 (5 bases each). Germline V gives CDR1 SGHTA, CDR2 FQGTGA. This CDR3 region has 12 residues. Trimming pared 2 bases from V and 9 bases from J, leaving 8 bases between. CDR3 coding DNA: TGTGCCAGCAGCTTAGATGGGGGTGAGCAGTTCTTC. This gives the protein CASSLDGGEQFF.

This clonotype was detected a few times. The rearrangement links TRBV7-2 to TRBJ2-7; TRBD1 aligns across 7 bases. The V segment lost 7 bases and the J segment 5 bases; nucleotides outside the gene matches: 8. Germline CDR1 SGHTA, CDR2 FQGNSA. The CDR3 is 13 residues long. CDR3 residues: CASTHNRGHEQYF. The DNA of the CDR3 is TGTGCCAGCACTCATAACAGGGGCCACGAGCAGTACTTC.

The chain carries TRBV4-1 and TRBJ1-4, with D perhaps matching TRBD1 (5 bases). V was clipped by 2 bases and J by 2 bases, with 9 bases between them. CDR1 and CDR2 (germline): MGHRA, YSYEKL. This CDR3 contains 15 residues. The DNA for the CDR3 is TGCGCCAGCAGCCAACAACAGGAGACTAATGAAAAACTGTTTTTT. This translates into CASSQQQETNEKLFF.

V gene TRBV10-1 combines with J gene TRBJ2-4; TRBD1 might be the D (6 bases). Trimming took 3 bases from V and 2 from J, leaving 8 bases between them. The CDR3 is 14 residues long. Germline assignment: CDR1 WNHNN and CDR2 SYGVQD (reference sequence). Here the CDR3 DNA reads TGCGCCAGCAGTGACAGGGGATCCAAAAACATTCAGTACTTC. Translating it yields CASSDRGSKNIQYF.